This is a list of T cell receptor beta chains from one sample in a study of T cells in Graves' hyperthyroidism and ophthalmopathy. TCRdb processed the multiplex PCR reads anew with MiXCR; each CDR3 protein has one entry. The sample carries approximately 590,000 distinct CDR3 sequences, 15% to 19% recorded once. The material sequenced was blood. These receptors were taken from a woman aged 30 to 39 with Graves' hyperthyroidism. Each CDR3 is given with its conserved first and last residue. The order of the fields is J gene, D gene, clone size, V gene, CDR3 DNA, CDR3 protein. A D gene is named only where the DNA matches it firmly. Size values are once, few and many counts, or a class for expanded clones, and some rows have none.

J gene: TRBJ2-7
D gene: -
clone size: -
V gene: TRBV6-5
CDR3 DNA: TGTGCCAGCAGTTACCGGTCGGATTACTACGAGCAGTACTTC
CDR3 protein: CASSYRSDYYEQYF

J gene: TRBJ2-1
D gene: -
clone size: many
V gene: TRBV11-2
CDR3 DNA: TGTGCCAGCAGCTTACTAGTATCAGGGAGTTCATTGCAGTTCTTC
CDR3 protein: CASSLLVSGSSLQFF

J gene: TRBJ2-7
D gene: -
clone size: many
V gene: TRBV12-5
CDR3 DNA: TGTGCTAGTGGTTATGGACCAACCTACGAGCAGTACTTC
CDR3 protein: CASGYGPTYEQYF

J gene: TRBJ2-5
D gene: TRBD1
clone size: few
V gene: TRBV5-1
CDR3 DNA: TGCGCCAGCAGCTTAGGCCCCGGGACAGAAGAGACCCAGTACTTC
CDR3 protein: CASSLGPGTEETQYF

J gene: TRBJ2-1
D gene: TRBD2
clone size: many
V gene: TRBV11-2
CDR3 DNA: TGTGCCAGCAGCGACCGAACTAGCGGGAGGGCCGGGTCCTACAATGAGCAGTTCTTC
CDR3 protein: CASSDRTSGRAGSYNEQFF

J gene: TRBJ2-7
D gene: -
clone size: many
V gene: TRBV18
CDR3 DNA: TGTGCCAGCTCACCTGAGCGGGTCAAAGGGCGCGAGCAGTACTTC
CDR3 protein: CASSPERVKGREQYF

J gene: TRBJ2-3
D gene: TRBD2
clone size: many
V gene: TRBV6-1
CDR3 DNA: TGTGCCAGCAGCCCGGGACTAGCGGGAGGAGTGGGAGATACGCAGTATTTT
CDR3 protein: CASSPGLAGGVGDTQYF

J gene: TRBJ2-5
D gene: -
clone size: -
V gene: TRBV20-1
CDR3 DNA: TGCAGTGCTAGGGATACTAGGGGGGAGACCCAGTACTTC
CDR3 protein: CSARDTRGETQYF

J gene: TRBJ1-1
D gene: TRBD1
clone size: -
V gene: TRBV4-1
CDR3 DNA: TGCGCCAGCAGCCAAGACCCTCCCGGGACAGGGTGGGAGAACACTGAAGCTTTCTTT
CDR3 protein: CASSQDPPGTGWENTEAFF

J gene: TRBJ1-1
D gene: -
clone size: few
V gene: TRBV27
CDR3 DNA: TGTGCCAGCAAGATTAGGGGAGGCACTGAAGCTTTCTTT
CDR3 protein: CASKIRGGTEAFF

J gene: TRBJ2-3
D gene: -
clone size: -
V gene: TRBV2
CDR3 DNA: TGTGCCAGCAGCGTAGCTGGGGGTGGCACAGATACGCAGTATTTT
CDR3 protein: CASSVAGGGTDTQYF

J gene: TRBJ2-2
D gene: -
clone size: many
V gene: TRBV7-9
CDR3 DNA: TGTGCCAGCAGTACCGGCGCTAGCCGCGTAGCCGGGGAGCTGTTTTTT
CDR3 protein: CASSTGASRVAGELFF